The 28 T cell receptor beta chains listed next were all sequenced from one sample in a study of cytomegalovirus exposure and HLA in healthy donors. A multiplex PCR was run with 60 Vbeta primers and 13 Jbeta primers. TCRdb's table, derived via immunoSEQ multiplex PCR, lists solely in-frame clones and lacks some. The sample includes 150,000 to 200,000 clones, 84% seen only once; the top ten take 4.5% to 5.5%. Sequenced: PBMCs. Every receptor here comes from a man younger than 35 in good health and CMV-seronegative.

The rearrangement links TRBV27 to TRBJ1-1; D is unresolved. Germline V gene data show CDR1 as MNHEY and CDR2 as SMNVEV (reference sequence). Trimming removed 2 bases at V and 2 bases at J, with 9 bases between. The CDR3 is 14 amino acids. DNA for the CDR3: TGTGCCAGCAGTTTACTAGGCAGCAACACTGAAGCTTTCTTT. This codes for CASSLLGSNTEAFF.

This clone appeared once. The chain links TRBV6-4 to TRBJ2-2; a possible D gene is TRBD2 (6 bases). This CDR3 has 16 residues. V was cut by 1 base and J by 3 bases, with 12 bases left in between. CDR1 is MRHNA, CDR2 SNTAGT, per germline. The CDR3 loop is CASSDLGGADTGELFF. The CDR3 nucleotides read TGTGCCAGCAGTGACTTAGGAGGGGCCGACACCGGGGAGCTGTTTTTT.

The genes are TRBV7-2 and TRBJ2-3; D is possibly TRBD2 (5 bases). V was shortened by 1 base and J by 2 bases, with 7 bases between the two germline ends. The germline gives CDR1 SGHTA, CDR2 FQGNSA. The CDR3 is 14 amino acids. The CDR3 spells CASSLVLDTDTQYF. Written as DNA, the CDR3 is TGTGCCAGCAGCTTAGTACTAGACACAGATACGCAGTATTTT. Together with reference TRBV7-2 and TRBJ2-3, the CDR3 gives the full variable domain: GAGVSQSPSNKVTEKGKDVELRCDPISGHTALYWYRQSLGQGLEFLIYFQGNSAPDKSGLPSDRFSAERTGGSVSTLTIQRTQQEDSAVYLCASSLVLDTDTQYFGPGTRLTVL.

The chain has TRBV4-3 and TRBJ2-1; the match to TRBD2 covers 13 bases. Germline assignment: CDR1 LGHNA and CDR2 YSLEER. Trimming took 4 bases from V and 0 from J; bases not matched to a gene: 6. This CDR3 is 18 amino acids long. The CDR3 bases are TGCGCCAGCAGCCCAGGACTAGCGGGGGCGAGCTCCTACAATGAGCAGTTCTTC. It is translated as CASSPGLAGASSYNEQFF.

This sequence joins TRBV4-1 and TRBJ2-1; TRBD2 agrees at 10 bases. With 1 base clipped from V and 4 bases from J, the junction kept 4 bases outside the gene matches. The CDR3 spans 16 residues. Germline CDR1 MGHRA, CDR2 YSYEKL. CDR3 sequence (DNA): TGCGCCAGCAGCCAAGGTACTAGCGGGGCGTACAATGAGCAGTTCTTC. Amino acid sequence: CASSQGTSGAYNEQFF.

The chain uses TRBV6-5 and TRBJ1-4; no clear D gene. The CDR3 has 13 amino acids. V was trimmed by 5 bases and J by 11 bases, leaving 15 bases between them. Germline V gives CDR1 MNHEY, CDR2 SVGAGI. Here the CDR3 reads CASSEAFGDKLFF. In DNA form, the CDR3 reads TGTGCCAGCAGTGAAGCTTTCGGGGATAAACTGTTTTTT.

The J gene is TRBJ1-1, the V gene TRBV5-1; 8 bases are a match to TRBD1. The CDR3 is 16 residues long. CDR1 is SGHRS, CDR2 YFSETQ, per germline. Trimming at V came to 3 bases and at J to 2 bases, leaving 9 bases not matched to a gene. CDR3 in DNA: TGCGCCAGCAGCTCCTCTCGGACAGGGATAAACACTGAAGCTTTCTTT. Translating it yields CASSSSRTGINTEAFF. The variable domain in full, completed from reference TRBV5-1 and TRBJ1-1, reads KAGVTQTPRYLIKTRGQQVTLSCSPISGHRSVSWYQQTPGQGLQFLFEYFSETQRNKGNFPGRFSGRQFSNSRSEMNVSTLELGDSALYLCASSSSRTGINTEAFFGQGTRLTVV.

The J gene is TRBJ1-4, the V gene TRBV12-5, with 8 bases aligning to TRBD1. This CDR3 spans 16 amino acids. Trimming removed 5 bases from V and 8 bases from J; junction bases left unmatched: 13. The germline gives CDR1 LGHNT, CDR2 FRNRAP. The CDR3 DNA reads as TGTGCTAGTGGTGAAAAACCCGGGACAGGAGACGAAAAACTGTTTTTT. Translation gives CASGEKPGTGDEKLFF.

The CDR3 region has the DNA TGTGCCAGTAGTATTGGTATGGAGGGCCCTCAAGAGACCCAGTACTTC. Translated: CASSIGMEGPQETQYF. The rearrangement links TRBV19 to TRBJ2-5, with D tentatively TRBD2 (6 bases). The CDR3 extends over 16 amino acids. The V gene's germline CDR1 is LNHDA and CDR2 SQIVND (reference sequence). V dropped 3 bases and J dropped 2 bases, with 16 bases sitting between them.

The rearrangement uses TRBV28 and TRBJ2-1; 9 bases match TRBD1. The CDR3 has 15 amino acids. In germline, CDR1 is MDHEN, CDR2 SYDVKM. V dropped 6 bases and J dropped 7; count of bases not matched to a gene: 10. The CDR3: CASSQNRGQVNEQFF. In DNA, the CDR3 is TGTGCCAGCAGCCAAAACAGGGGGCAGGTGAATGAGCAGTTCTTC.

This rearrangement joins TRBV6-5 to TRBJ1-1, with 8 positions matching TRBD1. The CDR3 totals 15 residues. Looked up from germline, CDR1 is MNHEY and CDR2 is SVGAGI. Germline trimming cut 6 bases from V and 0 bases from J; bases unmatched to any gene: 6. The DNA for the CDR3 is TGTGCCAGCAGAATCCGGACAGGGTTGAACACTGAAGCTTTCTTT. As protein: CASRIRTGLNTEAFF.

The chain has TRBV7-8 and TRBJ2-7; no definite D call. The length of the CDR3 is 14 residues. Germline values: CDR1 SGHVS, CDR2 FQNEAQ. V was clipped by 5 bases and J by 3 bases, with 14 bases between them. This chain's CDR3 is CASSLETVIYEQYF. CDR3 DNA sequence: TGTGCCAGCAGCCTGGAGACGGTGATCTACGAGCAGTACTTC.

The chain employs TRBV10-3 and TRBJ1-4; 8 bases align to TRBD1. Looked up from germline, CDR1 is ENHRY and CDR2 is SYGVKD. The CDR3 has 15 amino acids. V trimming: 4 bases; J trimming: 6 bases; junction bases outside the gene matches: 7. The CDR3 nucleotides read TGTGCCATCAGTGCATCGGACAGGGCAGATGAAAAACTGTTTTTT. The encoded protein is CAISASDRADEKLFF.

In its sample, this clone was seen a few times. V gene TRBV4-2 combines with J gene TRBJ1-2, with a possible D match to TRBD1 (6 bases). The germline V and J ends were trimmed by 4 bases and 3 bases, with 15 bases remaining between them. The germline gives CDR1 LGHNA, CDR2 YNFKEQ. The CDR3 extends over 15 amino acids. CDR3 region: CASSPPGVWDYGYTF. CDR3 DNA sequence: TGTGCCAGCAGCCCTCCAGGGGTCTGGGACTATGGCTACACCTTC.

V gene TRBV15 combines with J gene TRBJ1-1; 8 nucleotides match TRBD1. Losses at the gene ends were 0 bases for V and 8 bases for J; bases not matched to a gene: 11. Looked up from germline, CDR1 is LNHNV and CDR2 is YYDKDF (reference sequence). The CDR3 is made up of 16 amino acids. CDR3 region: CATSRDTGGRNTEAFF. DNA for the CDR3: TGTGCCACCAGCAGAGATACAGGGGGGCGAAATACGGAAGCTTTCTTT.

The rearrangement uses TRBV5-1 and TRBJ2-3; TRBD2 matches 10 bases. Germline CDR1 is SGHRS and CDR2 is YFSETQ. This CDR3 spans 16 amino acids. After removal of 4 bases from V and 0 bases from J, the junction contained 5 bases not matched to a gene. CDR3 DNA sequence: TGCGCCAGCAGCCCGGGACTAGCGTCTAGCACAGATACGCAGTATTTT. Translating gives CASSPGLASSTDTQYF.

The rearrangement uses TRBV19 and TRBJ2-7; 9 positions agree with TRBD1. The CDR3 consists of 16 residues. Germline V gene lookup returns CDR1 LNHDA and CDR2 SQIVND (reference sequence). The trim removed 4 bases at V and 3 bases at J, leaving 10 bases unmatched. CDR3 sequence reads: CASSTAAPGQGYEQYF. The CDR3 DNA sequence: TGTGCCAGTAGTACCGCTGCTCCGGGACAGGGCTACGAGCAGTACTTC.

The chain joins TRBV14 to TRBJ2-1; D is possibly TRBD2 (6 bases). CDR1 SGHDN and CDR2 FVKESK come from the germline V gene. The V gene lost 6 bases and the J gene lost 5 bases, with 17 bases spanning the gap. The length of the CDR3 is 15 residues. The CDR3 protein is CASRARGNHDNEQFF. The CDR3 nucleotides are TGTGCCAGCAGAGCCCGCGGGAACCACGACAATGAGCAGTTCTTC.

The V gene is TRBV28, the J gene TRBJ2-5; possibly TRBD2 for D (5 bases). The DNA matches TRBJ2-7 better at its end, which makes the J call doubtful. The V gene's germline CDR1 is MDHEN and CDR2 SYDVKM. CDR3 length equals 17 residues. The CDR3 region has the DNA TGTGCCAGCAGTTTTCGGGGTCTCAAGTCTAGCAGATACGAGCAGTACTTC. It is translated as CASSFRGLKSSRYEQYF.

Comment on this clone: Germline is not matched at one junction end, which may reflect a read error. This sequence joins TRBV7-9 and TRBJ2-1; a weak D match, TRBD2 (7 bases). This CDR3 is 11 amino acids long. Germline CDR1 is SEHNR and CDR2 is FQNEAQ (reference sequence). The CDR3 loop reads CASSLKWEGVF. The DNA for the CDR3 is TGTGCCAGCAGCCTCAAATGGGAGGGGGTCTTC.

The CDR3 nucleotides read TGTGCCAGCAGAATCAACCAGGGGAGCTCTGAAGCTTTCTTT. Translating gives CASRINQGSSEAFF. V is TRBV7-9 and J is TRBJ1-1; a possible D gene is TRBD1 (6 bases). V lost 6 bases and J 6 bases, leaving 17 bases between the germline ends. The CDR3 is 14 residues long. The germline gives CDR1 SEHNR, CDR2 FQNEAQ (reference sequence).

V and J are TRBV5-1 and TRBJ1-3, with 9 bases aligning to TRBD1. This CDR3 has 18 residues. Germline-derived CDR1 and CDR2 are SGHRS and YFSETQ. V was pared by 7 bases and J by 4 bases, with 18 bases of the junction left unmatched. In DNA, the CDR3 is TGCGCCAGCTCAACGACGGGAGGACAGGGGTCGACAGGAAACACCATATATTTT. Residues: CASSTTGGQGSTGNTIYF.

A few counts support this clone. V gene TRBV7-6 combines with J gene TRBJ1-4; no clear D. Trimming removed 1 base at V and 7 bases at J, with 7 bases between. The CDR3 length is 13 residues. Germline loops: CDR1 SGHVS, CDR2 FNYEAQ. CDR3 bases: TGTGCCAGCAGCTTAGTACCAGGTGAAAAACTGTTTTTT. This translates into CASSLVPGEKLFF.

The chain couples TRBV5-6 to TRBJ2-1; TRBD1 aligns across 11 bases. This CDR3 has 16 amino acids. Trimming removed 5 bases from V and 7 bases from J; junction bases left unmatched: 11. Germline assignment: CDR1 SGHDT and CDR2 YYEEEE. This chain's CDR3 is CASRNIGQGANNEQFF. As DNA, the CDR3 is TGTGCCAGCAGAAATATAGGACAGGGGGCGAATAATGAGCAGTTCTTC.

In its sample, this clone was seen once. Relative to the germline gene, one junction end is altered; a read error may explain this. J is TRBJ1-5 and V is TRBV7-9; 9 bases line up with TRBD1. This CDR3 spans 15 amino acids. Per the germline V gene, CDR1 is SEHNR and CDR2 is FQNEAQ (reference sequence). CDR3 residues: CSSSPGTGPNQPQHF. The CDR3 nucleotides are TGTTCCAGCAGCCCGGGGACAGGGCCCAATCAGCCCCAGCATTTT.

The chain couples TRBV25-1 to TRBJ2-7; 9 positions match TRBD2. The CDR3 loop spans 14 amino acids. Trimming took 6 bases from V and 6 from J; bases not matched to a gene: 9. Germline assignment: CDR1 MGHDK and CDR2 SYGVNS. CDR3 sequence reads: CASSPTGREGEQYF. In DNA form, the CDR3 reads TGTGCCAGCAGCCCCACGGGGCGGGAGGGCGAGCAGTACTTC.

This clone occurred once. The CDR3 nucleotides are TGTGCCAGCAGCAGCGGGAGTGGGCAAGAGACCCAGTACTTC. Protein sequence: CASSSGSGQETQYF. This chain links TRBV6-1 with TRBJ2-5; 8 nucleotides align to TRBD2. J lost 2 bases, V lost 6 bases, and 5 bases had no gene match. This CDR3 comprises 14 residues. CDR1 is MNHNS, CDR2 SASEGT, per germline.

This clone was found once. This chain links TRBV28 with TRBJ1-5; D remains ambiguous. Germline lookup yields CDR1 MDHEN and CDR2 SYDVKM. The CDR3 loop spans 12 amino acids. V gave up 6 bases and J gave up 9 bases, with 12 bases separating them. The CDR3 region is CASSGDQRPQHF. The CDR3 nucleotides are TGTGCCAGCAGCGGGGATCAGCGGCCCCAGCATTTT.